This T cell receptor beta chain was obtained from a study of T cell repertoires in cytomegalovirus infection. Study overall: Matching HLA type, along with CMV infection, was indicated by public TCR beta signatures. Overall study findings and caveats: Ex vivo responses were dominated by HLA-C-restricted CMV-specific TCR beta clonotypes. Based on cumulative public TCR beta family frequency, carriers of CMV plus the relevant HLA were identified.

The CDR3 is 12 residues long. The germline V gene has CDR1 SGHAT and CDR2 FQNNGV. The germline V and J ends were trimmed by 2 bases and 5 bases, with 6 bases remaining between them. For this clonotype: What it binds is unknown.

TCRdb redid the calling of the reads with MiXCR, one entry per CDR3 protein. The sample has roughly 320,000 distinct CDR3 sequences, 9.5% seen once. The sequenced material came from PBMCs. The TCR comes from a human donor in good health (CMV status not recorded). Some clones in this sample may be carry-over from other donors' samples. This chain links TRBV11-2 with TRBJ2-5; D ambiguous. CDR3 loop: CASSLHGETQYF. For the CDR3, the DNA is TGTGCCAGCAGCTTACATGGGGAGACCCAGTACTTC.